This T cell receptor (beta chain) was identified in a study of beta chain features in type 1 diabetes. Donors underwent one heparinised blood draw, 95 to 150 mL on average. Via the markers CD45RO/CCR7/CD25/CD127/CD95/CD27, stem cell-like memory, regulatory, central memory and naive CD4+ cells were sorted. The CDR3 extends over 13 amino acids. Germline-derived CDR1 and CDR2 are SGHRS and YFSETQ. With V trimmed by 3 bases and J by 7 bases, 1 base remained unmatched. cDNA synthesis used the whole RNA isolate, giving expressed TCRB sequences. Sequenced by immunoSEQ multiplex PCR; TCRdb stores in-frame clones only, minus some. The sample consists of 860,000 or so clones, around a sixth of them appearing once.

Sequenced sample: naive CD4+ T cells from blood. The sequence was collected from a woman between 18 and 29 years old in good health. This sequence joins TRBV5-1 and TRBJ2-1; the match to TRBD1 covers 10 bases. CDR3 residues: CASSWGQGNEQFF. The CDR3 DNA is TGCGCCAGCAGCTGGGGACAGGGGAATGAGCAGTTCTTC.